Each of the 19 T cell receptor beta chains below was sequenced from the same sample in a study of type 1 and type 2 diabetes patients. Amplification started from genomic DNA. Amplification of the beta chain CDR3 used 30 forward and 13 reverse multiplex primers. Each CDR3 protein is one row after TCRdb ran MiXCR on the multiplex PCR reads. The top ten clones hold around 15% of a sample with fewer than 300,000 distinct CDR3 sequences, 40% to 50% of them seen once. The sequenced material came from peripheral blood mononuclear cells (PBMCs). The receptors were sampled from a man between 18 and 29 years old with type 2 diabetes.

This rearrangement joins TRBV2 to TRBJ1-6, with D tentatively TRBD1 (5 bases). V lost 6 bases and J 5 bases, leaving 14 bases between the germline ends. Per germline, CDR1 SNHLY and CDR2 FYNNEI. The CDR3 extends over 15 amino acids. The CDR3 protein is CASSSDTPHNSPLHF. The CDR3 coding sequence is TGTGCCAGCAGCTCGGACACCCCACATAATTCACCCCTCCACTTT. Full variable domain (missing parts from reference TRBV2 and TRBJ1-6): EPEVTQTPSHQVTQMGQEVILRCVPISNHLYFYWYRQILGQKVEFLVSFYNNEISEKSEIFDDQFSVERPDGSNFTLKIRSTKLEDSAMYFCASSSDTPHNSPLHFGNGTRLTVT.

This chain links TRBV20-1 with TRBJ1-5, with 7 bases fitting TRBD1. CDR1 and CDR2 (germline): DFQATT, SNEGSKA (reference sequence). The ends lost 4 bases at V and 0 bases at J; junction bases unmatched: 6. This CDR3 is 15 amino acids long. The CDR3 coding sequence is TGCAGTGCTACCGACAGGGTCACTAGCAATCAGCCCCAGCATTTT. Protein: CSATDRVTSNQPQHF.

This clonotype was counted a few times. The chain uses TRBV5-1 and TRBJ2-3; 9 nucleotides line up with TRBD2. The V gene's germline CDR1 is SGHRS and CDR2 YFSETQ. Losses at the gene ends were 2 bases for V and 3 bases for J; bases not matched to a gene: 7. The CDR3 loop spans 16 amino acids. DNA for the CDR3: TGCGCCAGCAGCTTCGCTAGCGGGACGCTGACAGATACGCAGTATTTT. It codes for CASSFASGTLTDTQYF.

V and J are TRBV5-1 and TRBJ1-1; 7 positions agree with TRBD1. This CDR3 spans 14 amino acids. Trimming removed 7 bases from V and 1 base from J; junction bases left unmatched: 7. Germline V CDR1 and CDR2: SGHRS, YFSETQ. CDR3 sequence (DNA): TGCGCCAGCTGTAGGGGGCGAGGGAACACTGAAGCTTTCTTT. Its translation is CASCRGRGNTEAFF.

The table lists this clonotype with a few counts. The gene calls are TRBV2 and TRBJ1-2; TRBD1 might be the D (5 bases). CDR3 size: 17 residues. Germline loops: CDR1 SNHLY, CDR2 FYNNEI. V was pared by 5 bases and J by 4 bases, with 23 bases between. CDR3 DNA sequence: TGTGCCAGCAGTCTGGGGCAGGGAGCCCTGAGGATCTATGGCTACACCTTC. This gives the protein CASSLGQGALRIYGYTF.

A few counts support this clonotype. This rearrangement joins TRBV6-5 to TRBJ1-1; maybe TRBD1 (6 bases). This CDR3 has 12 amino acids. From germline, CDR1 is MNHEY and CDR2 SVGAGI. Deletions cut 4 bases from V and 11 bases from J, with 14 bases between. CDR3 DNA sequence: TGTGCCAGCAGTTCCCTCCGGGGGCGGGCTTTCTTT. Translated: CASSSLRGRAFF.

The V gene is TRBV4-1, the J gene TRBJ2-7; the match to TRBD1 covers 8 bases. Germline CDR1 MGHRA, CDR2 YSYEKL. This CDR3 is built from 16 residues. V gave up 1 base and J gave up 2 bases; unmatched junction bases: 7. CDR3 residues: CASSQASTGAAYEQYF. CDR3 in DNA: TGCGCCAGCAGCCAAGCCTCGACAGGGGCGGCCTACGAGCAGTACTTC.

This chain connects TRBV7-3 to TRBJ2-7; the D call may be TRBD1 or TRBD2 (6 bases each). The CDR3 is made up of 15 amino acids. Germline lookup yields CDR1 SGHTA and CDR2 FQGTGA. Trimming pared 5 bases from V and 5 bases from J, leaving 19 bases between. The CDR3 bases are TGTGCCAGCAGCCTTGGGGGCCTAGGGGGGCACGAGCAGTACTTC. Its protein is CASSLGGLGGHEQYF. Supplemented by reference TRBV7-3 and TRBJ2-7, the full variable domain reads GAGVSQTPSNKVTEKGKYVELRCDPISGHTALYWYRQSLGQGPEFLIYFQGTGAADDSGLPNDRFFAVRPEGSVSTLKIQRTERGDSAVYLCASSLGGLGGHEQYFGPGTRLTVT.

This clonotype was observed a handful of times. The genes are TRBV7-6 and TRBJ2-3; 7 bases match TRBD1. Germline V gives CDR1 SGHVS, CDR2 FNYEAQ. Unmatched junction bases numbered 9, after V lost 5 bases and J lost 4 bases. The CDR3 covers 15 residues. The CDR3 sequence: CASSVDGTVSDTQYF. The CDR3 DNA follows: TGTGCCAGCAGCGTCGATGGGACAGTATCAGATACGCAGTATTTT.

In its sample, this clonotype was seen a few times. The gene calls are TRBV28 and TRBJ2-7; perhaps TRBD1 as D (5 bases). This CDR3 has 14 residues. In germline, CDR1 is MDHEN, CDR2 SYDVKM. Deletions cut 8 bases from V and 4 bases from J, with 18 bases between. In DNA, the CDR3 is TGTGCCAGCGGGGCCGCAGGTAACTCGTACGAGCAGTACTTC. Translation gives CASGAAGNSYEQYF.

The chain has TRBV14 and TRBJ2-1; TRBD2 is a possible D gene (5 bases). Per germline, CDR1 SGHDN and CDR2 FVKESK. The CDR3 runs 18 residues. V lost 2 bases, J lost 5 bases, and 22 bases lay in between. DNA for the CDR3: TGTGCCAGCAGCCAATTGAGCGGTCGGTCGGGAATTAACAATGAGCAGTTCTTC. It specifies CASSQLSGRSGINNEQFF.

This clonotype was counted only a few times. The chain uses TRBV28 and TRBJ1-1, with 7 bases that match TRBD1. The CDR3 is made up of 14 amino acids. Trimming cost V 3 bases and J 1 base; bases outside gene matches: 2. Per germline, CDR1 MDHEN and CDR2 SYDVKM. The CDR3 here is CASSFGTANTEAFF. DNA for the CDR3: TGTGCCAGCAGTTTCGGGACAGCGAACACTGAAGCTTTCTTT.

J is TRBJ1-2 and V is TRBV12-5, with D uncertain. This CDR3 region has 15 residues. The germline V gene encodes CDR1 LGHNT and CDR2 FRNRAP. The CDR3 DNA reads as TGTGCCAGCAGCCCGGACGGATTCCCCCTATTTGGCTACACCTTC. This encodes CASSPDGFPLFGYTF.

The chain combines TRBV7-3 with TRBJ2-5, with D maybe TRBD1 (6 bases). The CDR3 sequence is 14 residues long. Germline V CDR1 and CDR2: SGHTA, FQGTGA. V was cut by 5 bases and J by 0 bases, with 10 bases left in between. The CDR3 DNA reads TGTGCCAGCAGCGGAAGGGGGTACCAAGAGACCCAGTACTTC. This codes for CASSGRGYQETQYF.

V and J are TRBV15 and TRBJ2-3; TRBD2 agrees at 13 bases. Looked up from germline, CDR1 is LNHNV and CDR2 is YYDKDF (reference sequence). With 2 bases clipped from V and 0 bases from J, the junction kept 23 bases outside the gene matches. This CDR3 is 24 amino acids long. The chain's CDR3 is CATSRPAPATSGGANFSSTDTQYF. The CDR3 nucleotides are TGTGCCACCAGCAGACCGGCCCCCGCAACTAGCGGGGGGGCCAATTTTTCTAGCACAGATACGCAGTATTTT. Full variable domain (remainder filled in from reference TRBV15 and TRBJ2-3): DAMVIQNPRYQVTQFGKPVTLSCSQTLNHNVMYWYQQKSSQAPKLLFHYYDKDFNNEADTPDNFQSRRPNTSFCFLDIRSPGLGDTAMYLCATSRPAPATSGGANFSSTDTQYFGPGTRLTVL.

The CDR3 DNA is TGTGCCAGCAGCCAGGCCCGGTTGAATGAAAAACTGTTTTTT. Amino acids: CASSQARLNEKLFF. V and J are TRBV12-3 or TRBV12-4 and TRBJ1-4; D is unclear. CDR3 length: 14 amino acids. V was cut by 6 bases and J by 5 bases, with 13 bases left in between.

Concerning this clonotype itself: The junction shows a germline mismatch at one end, possibly a read error. The chain couples TRBV5-1 to TRBJ2-1; D remains ambiguous. Germline CDR1 and CDR2: SGHRS and YFSETQ. CDR3 length equals 15 residues. The CDR3 protein is CAGSLVSQSYNEQFF. The CDR3 region has the DNA TGCGCCGGCAGCTTGGTAAGTCAGAGCTACAATGAGCAGTTCTTC.

The chain joins TRBV12-3 or TRBV12-4 to TRBJ2-5; D uncertain. The J call is uncertain, as TRBJ2-7 better fits the DNA end. This CDR3 contains 12 residues. As DNA, the CDR3 is TGTGCCAGCAGCCAACAAAGTCACGAGCAGTACTTC. The encoded protein is CASSQQSHEQYF.

Points on this clonotype: One end of the junction varies from germline; a read error may be responsible. The V and J genes are TRBV7-2 and TRBJ2-7; D is undetermined. Germline CDR1 is SGHTA and CDR2 is FQGNSA. The CDR3 is made up of 12 amino acids. CDR3 amino acids: CASSLSSYEQHF. Written as DNA, the CDR3 is TGTGCCAGCAGCTTAAGTAGCTACGAGCAGCACTTC.